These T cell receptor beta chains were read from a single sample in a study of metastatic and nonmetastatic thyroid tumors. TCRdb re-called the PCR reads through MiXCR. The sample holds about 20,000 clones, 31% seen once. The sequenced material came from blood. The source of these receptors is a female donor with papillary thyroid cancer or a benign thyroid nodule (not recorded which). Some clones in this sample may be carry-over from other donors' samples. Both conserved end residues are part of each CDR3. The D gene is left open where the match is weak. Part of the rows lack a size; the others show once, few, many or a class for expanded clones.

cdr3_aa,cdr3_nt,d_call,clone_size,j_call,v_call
CSARGTGGHFGYTF,TGCAGTGCTAGAGGGACAGGGGGTCACTTTGGCTACACCTTC,TRBD1,-,TRBJ1-2,TRBV20-1
CASSESWYVGAGELFF,TGCGCCAGCAGTGAATCTTGGTATGTCGGGGCCGGGGAGCTGTTTTTT,-,few,TRBJ2-2,TRBV10-1
CASSQGEGFSSYEQYF,TGTGCCAGCAGCCAGGGTGAGGGGTTCAGCTCCTACGAGCAGTACTTC,-,-,TRBJ2-7,TRBV11-1
CAWKGQGYEQYF,TGTGCCTGGAAAGGACAAGGTTACGAGCAGTACTTC,-,-,TRBJ2-7,TRBV30
CASGDPNYEQYF,TGTGCCAGCGGCGACCCGAACTACGAGCAGTACTTC,-,medium-sized,TRBJ2-7,TRBV2
CASSFFGGQGSTGELFF,TGTGCCAGCAGTTTTTTTGGGGGACAGGGTAGCACCGGGGAGCTGTTTTTT,TRBD1,many,TRBJ2-2,TRBV12-3/TRBV12-4
CASSSGLAGVTEQYF,TGTGCTAGCAGCTCCGGACTAGCGGGAGTAACCGAGCAGTACTTC,TRBD2,many,TRBJ2-7,TRBV7-7
CASSYDSSGEQYF,TGTGCCAGCAGTTACGATAGCTCGGGGGAGCAGTACTTC,-,medium-sized,TRBJ2-7,TRBV6-5
CASSNRYDYNEQFF,TGTGCCAGCAGTAACCGTTACGATTACAATGAGCAGTTCTTC,-,few,TRBJ2-1,TRBV27
CASSPLSGGTEAFF,TGTGCCAGCAGCCCCTTGTCGGGGGGCACTGAAGCTTTCTTT,-,many,TRBJ1-1,TRBV6-1
CASSRGVGATDTQYF,TGTGCCAGCAGCAGGGGGGTTGGGGCCACAGATACGCAGTATTTT,-,many,TRBJ2-3,TRBV28
CASRESLNQPQHF,TGTGCCAGCAGGGAATCTTTAAATCAGCCCCAGCATTTT,-,many,TRBJ1-5,TRBV28
CASSPRDMRKETQYF,TGTGCCAGCAGTCCTAGGGACATGAGAAAAGAGACCCAGTACTTC,-,few,TRBJ2-5,TRBV28
CASSHPEGVRTEAFF,TGTGCCAGCAGCCACCCGGAGGGAGTACGGACTGAAGCTTTCTTT,-,-,TRBJ1-1,TRBV3-1
CASSLDVAGGPETQYF,TGCGCCAGCAGCTTGGACGTAGCGGGAGGGCCGGAGACCCAGTACTTC,TRBD2,many,TRBJ2-5,TRBV5-1
CSATTGLRANVLTF,TGCAGTGCAACGACAGGTCTGAGGGCCAACGTCCTGACTTTC,-,-,TRBJ2-6,TRBV20-1
CASSDSLAGGGETQYF,TGTGCCAGCAGTGATTCACTAGCGGGTGGGGGCGAGACCCAGTACTTC,TRBD2,-,TRBJ2-5,TRBV6-1
CASSLVPELETQYF,TGTGCCAGCAGCTTAGTTCCAGAACTGGAGACACAGTACTTC,-,-,TRBJ2-5,TRBV7-2
CASGLGVTEAFF,TGTGCTAGTGGTTTAGGCGTGACTGAAGCTTTCTTT,-,-,TRBJ1-1,TRBV12-5
CSARGLAGASEQYF,TGCAGTGCTAGGGGACTAGCGGGAGCATCTGAGCAGTACTTC,TRBD2,medium-sized,TRBJ2-7,TRBV20-1
CASSYSLSKTAFF,TGTGCCAGCAGTTACTCTTTATCGAAAACGGCTTTCTTT,-,few,TRBJ1-1,TRBV6-5
CAWSEGQGFTNEQFF,TGTGCCTGGAGTGAGGGACAGGGGTTTACCAATGAGCAGTTCTTC,TRBD1,medium-sized,TRBJ2-1,TRBV30
CSARTQGARNYGYTF,TGCAGTGCTAGGACACAGGGGGCGCGGAACTATGGCTACACCTTC,TRBD1,medium-sized,TRBJ1-2,TRBV20-1
CASSPSRTGQNGYTF,TGCGCCAGCAGCCCTTCACGGACAGGACAAAATGGCTACACCTTC,TRBD1,once,TRBJ1-2,TRBV5-1
CSAKKTGTVDYGYTF,TGCAGTGCTAAAAAAACAGGGACAGTAGACTATGGCTACACCTTC,TRBD1,medium-sized,TRBJ1-2,TRBV20-1
CASSLEAVATNEKLFF,TGTGCCAGCAGTTTGGAGGCGGTTGCAACTAATGAAAAACTGTTTTTT,-,-,TRBJ1-4,TRBV28
CASTAFLNTYGGPPTGTQYF,TGTGCCAGCACCGCGTTCCTCAACACCTACGGAGGCCCTCCGACCGGTACACAGTATTTT,-,-,TRBJ2-3,TRBV25-1
CSGGTGLYGYTF,TGCAGCGGTGGGACAGGGCTCTATGGCTACACCTTC,TRBD1,many,TRBJ1-2,TRBV29-1
CTGDPHYGYTF,TGCACCGGGGACCCTCACTATGGCTACACCTTC,-,-,TRBJ1-2,TRBV20-1
CASSTPPDTEAFF,TGTGCCAGTAGTACCCCCCCGGACACTGAAGCTTTCTTT,-,medium-sized,TRBJ1-1,TRBV19
CASSLGLQPQHF,TGTGCCAGCAGCCTAGGGTTGCAGCCCCAGCATTTT,-,few,TRBJ1-5,TRBV12-3/TRBV12-4
CASSFTGGNQPQHF,TGTGCCAGCAGTTTCACTGGTGGCAATCAGCCCCAGCATTTT,-,few,TRBJ1-5,TRBV28